The sequence of this T cell receptor beta chain was determined in a study of blood T cell repertoires in COVID-19. V dropped 4 bases and J dropped 6; count of bases not matched to a gene: 10. Germline lookup yields CDR1 SGHRS and CDR2 YFSETQ. CDR3 length equals 16 residues. Sequenced by immunoSEQ multiplex PCR; TCRdb stores in-frame clones only, minus some. The sample includes over 400,000 clones, 86% of them seen just once. This chain links TRBV5-1 with TRBJ1-4; TRBD1 agrees at 9 bases. The source of this sequence is a woman in her 30s with active or convalescent COVID-19. Specimen: peripheral blood. The CDR3 loop is CASSQEQGARYEKLFF. CDR3 nucleotide sequence: TGCGCCAGCAGCCAGGAACAGGGGGCGCGGTATGAAAAACTGTTTTTT.